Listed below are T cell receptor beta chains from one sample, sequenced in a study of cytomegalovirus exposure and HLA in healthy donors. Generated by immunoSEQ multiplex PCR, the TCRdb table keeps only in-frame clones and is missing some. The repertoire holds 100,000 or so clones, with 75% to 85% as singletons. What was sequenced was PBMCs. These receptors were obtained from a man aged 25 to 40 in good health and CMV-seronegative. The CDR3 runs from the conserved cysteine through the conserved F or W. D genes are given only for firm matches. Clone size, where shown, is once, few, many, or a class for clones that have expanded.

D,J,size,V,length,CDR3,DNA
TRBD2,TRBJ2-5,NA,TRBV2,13,CASSRLAGETQYF,TGTGCCAGCAGTCGACTAGCGGGAGAGACCCAGTACTTC
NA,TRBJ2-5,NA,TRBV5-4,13,CASSLVREETQYF,TGTGCCAGCAGCTTGGTCCGAGAAGAGACCCAGTACTTC
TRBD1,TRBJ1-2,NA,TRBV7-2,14,CASSLGGQSVGYTF,TGTGCCAGCAGCTTAGGGGGACAGTCAGTTGGCTACACCTTC
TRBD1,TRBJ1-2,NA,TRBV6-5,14,CASSSTGGHYGYTF,TGTGCCAGCAGCTCTACAGGGGGTCACTATGGCTACACCTTC
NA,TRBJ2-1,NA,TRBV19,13,CASSINRDNEQFF,TGTGCCAGTAGTATTAATCGGGACAATGAGCAGTTCTTC
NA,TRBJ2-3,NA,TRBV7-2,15,CASSLVLGGGDTQYF,TGTGCCAGCAGCTTAGTGCTTGGCGGAGGAGATACGCAGTATTTT
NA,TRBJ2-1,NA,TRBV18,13,CASSPSGFNEQFF,TGTGCCAGCTCACCAAGCGGGTTCAATGAGCAGTTCTTC
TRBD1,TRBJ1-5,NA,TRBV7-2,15,CASSGTGEWNQPQHF,TGTGCCAGCAGCGGAACAGGGGAGTGGAATCAGCCCCAGCATTTT
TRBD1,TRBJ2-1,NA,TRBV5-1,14,CASSLGDRGNEQFF,TGCGCCAGCAGCTTGGGAGACAGGGGTAATGAGCAGTTCTTC
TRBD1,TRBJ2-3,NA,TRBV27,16,CASSPTGGLRADTQYF,TGTGCCAGCAGTCCGACAGGGGGCCTGCGCGCAGATACGCAGTATTTT
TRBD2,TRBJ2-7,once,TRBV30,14,CAWRQAGASYEQYF,TGTGCCTGGAGACAAGCGGGGGCCTCCTACGAGCAGTACTTC
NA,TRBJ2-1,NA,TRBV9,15,CASSVGGGGYNEQFF,TGTGCCAGCAGCGTAGGAGGCGGTGGCTACAATGAGCAGTTCTTC
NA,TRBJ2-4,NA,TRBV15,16,CATSRDPGRVSNIQYF,TGTGCCACCAGCAGAGATCCGGGCAGGGTGAGCAACATTCAGTACTTC
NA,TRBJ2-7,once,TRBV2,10,CASSVNEQYF,TGTGCCAGCAGCGTAAACGAGCAGTACTTC
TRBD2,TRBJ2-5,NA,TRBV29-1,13,CSVGQRGQETQYF,TGCAGCGTTGGTCAGCGGGGGCAAGAGACCCAGTACTTC
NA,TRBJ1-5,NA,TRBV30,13,CAWGEGKRQPQHF,TGTGCCTGGGGGGAGGGAAAGCGTCAGCCCCAGCATTTT
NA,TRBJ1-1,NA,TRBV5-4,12,CAYGGVNTEAFF,TGTGCCTACGGGGGGGTGAACACTGAAGCTTTCTTT
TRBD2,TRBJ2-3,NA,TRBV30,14,CAWSVFGSGYTQYF,TGTGCCTGGAGTGTATTCGGTAGCGGGTATACGCAGTATTTT
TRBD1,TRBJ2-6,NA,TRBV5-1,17,CASSHGTGGAGANVLTF,TGCGCCAGCAGTCACGGGACAGGGGGAGCCGGGGCCAACGTCCTGACTTTC
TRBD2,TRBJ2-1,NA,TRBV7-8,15,CASSPTSGRRNEQFF,TGTGCCAGCAGCCCCACTAGCGGGAGAAGGAATGAGCAGTTCTTC
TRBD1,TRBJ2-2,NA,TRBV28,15,CASRDRGQVTGELFF,TGTGCCAGCCGGGACAGGGGGCAGGTCACCGGGGAGCTGTTTTTT
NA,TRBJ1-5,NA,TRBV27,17,CASTRMGGGYSNQPQHF,TGTGCCAGCACTCGGATGGGGGGGGGTTATAGCAATCAGCCCCAGCATTTT
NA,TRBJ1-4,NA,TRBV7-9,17,CASSSRSALSTNEKLFF,TGTGCCAGCAGTTCCAGGTCCGCCCTCTCAACTAATGAAAAACTGTTTTTT
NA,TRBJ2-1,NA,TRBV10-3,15,CAISDHQGSYNEQFF,TGTGCCATCAGTGATCACCAGGGGTCCTACAATGAGCAGTTCTTC
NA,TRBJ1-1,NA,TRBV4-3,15,CASSQVVDRRERAFF,TGCGCCAGCAGCCAAGTGGTGGATCGCCGGGAAAGGGCTTTCTTT
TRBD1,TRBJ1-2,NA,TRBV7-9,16,CASSLGRDRVNYGYTF,TGTGCCAGCAGCTTAGGGAGGGACAGGGTAAACTATGGCTACACCTTC
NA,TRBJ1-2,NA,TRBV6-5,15,CASSQTGVPNYGYTF,TGTGCCAGCAGTCAGACAGGCGTCCCGAACTATGGCTACACCTTC
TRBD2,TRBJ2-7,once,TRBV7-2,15,CASSLDGGGAGEQYF,TGTGCCAGCAGCTTAGATGGCGGGGGGGCCGGCGAGCAGTACTTC
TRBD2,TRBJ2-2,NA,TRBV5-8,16,CASSSYSGGSTGELFF,TGTGCCAGCAGCAGCTACTCGGGGGGGAGCACCGGGGAGCTGTTTTTT
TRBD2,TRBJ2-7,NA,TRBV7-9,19,CASSLEERGAFLGSYEQYF,TGTGCCAGCAGCTTAGAAGAGCGGGGGGCCTTCCTGGGTTCCTACGAGCAGTACTTC
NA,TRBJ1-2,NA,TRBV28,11,CASGRELNYTF,TGTGCCAGCGGCCGGGAGCTGAACTACACCTTC
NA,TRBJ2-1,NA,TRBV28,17,CASSSPSWGRGGNEQFF,TGTGCCAGCAGTAGCCCCTCATGGGGGCGCGGTGGCAATGAGCAGTTCTTC
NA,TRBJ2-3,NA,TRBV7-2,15,CASSLGTQGSDTQYF,TGTGCCAGCAGCTTAGGTACTCAGGGGTCAGATACGCAGTATTTT
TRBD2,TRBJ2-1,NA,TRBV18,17,CASSPGTSGARSNEQFF,TGTGCCAGCTCACCTGGGACTAGCGGGGCGAGAAGCAATGAGCAGTTCTTC
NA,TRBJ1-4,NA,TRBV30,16,CAWSRNRVATNEKLFF,TGTGCCTGGAGCCGAAACAGAGTTGCAACTAATGAAAAACTGTTTTTT
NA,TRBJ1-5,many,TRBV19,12,CASSGGPQPQHF,TGTGCCAGTAGTGGCGGCCCCCAGCCCCAGCATTTT
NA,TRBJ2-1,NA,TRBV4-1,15,CASSQRSYSNNEQFF,TGCGCCAGCAGCCAACGGAGCTATTCGAACAATGAGCAGTTCTTC
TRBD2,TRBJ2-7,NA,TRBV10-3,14,CAIRGGAEAYEQYF,TGTGCCATCAGGGGAGGGGCGGAGGCCTACGAGCAGTACTTC
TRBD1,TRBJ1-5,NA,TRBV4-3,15,CASSQDTGVDQPQHF,TGCGCCAGCAGCCAAGATACAGGGGTGGATCAGCCCCAGCATTTT
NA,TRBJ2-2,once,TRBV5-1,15,CASSSPTIRTGELFF,TGCGCCAGCAGTAGTCCGACAATTAGGACCGGGGAGCTGTTTTTT
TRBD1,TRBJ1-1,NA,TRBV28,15,CASSSIGQGDTEAFF,TGTGCCAGCAGCTCCATTGGACAGGGAGACACTGAAGCTTTCTTT
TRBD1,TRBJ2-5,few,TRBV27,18,CASRPITGQGQGQETQYF,TGTGCCAGCAGGCCTATTACCGGACAGGGTCAGGGCCAAGAGACCCAGTACTTC
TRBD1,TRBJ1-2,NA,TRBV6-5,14,CASGLGQSNYGYTF,TGTGCCAGCGGCCTGGGACAGAGTAACTATGGCTACACCTTC
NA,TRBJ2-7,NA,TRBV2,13,CASIREGSYEQYF,TGTGCCAGCATCCGGGAAGGCTCCTACGAGCAGTACTTC
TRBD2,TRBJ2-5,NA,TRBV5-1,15,CASSLAGGYQETQYF,TGCGCCAGCAGCCTAGCGGGAGGGTACCAAGAGACCCAGTACTTC
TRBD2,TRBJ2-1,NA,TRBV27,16,CASSLSGRASYNEQFF,TGTGCCAGCAGTTTATCCGGGAGGGCCTCCTACAATGAGCAGTTCTTC
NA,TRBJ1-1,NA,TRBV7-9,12,CASRRGSTEAFF,TGTGCCAGCCGAAGGGGAAGCACTGAAGCTTTCTTT
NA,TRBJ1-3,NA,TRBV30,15,CAWSLYGGRASTIYF,TGTGCCTGGAGTCTCTATGGGGGCAGAGCGAGCACCATATATTTT
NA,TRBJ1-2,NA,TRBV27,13,CASRPQVNYGYTF,TGTGCCAGCAGGCCACAGGTTAACTATGGCTACACCTTC
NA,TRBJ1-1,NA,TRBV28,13,CASSFGVRSEAFF,TGTGCCAGCAGTTTCGGGGTGAGGAGTGAAGCTTTCTTT
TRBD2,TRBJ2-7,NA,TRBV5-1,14,CASSPRTSGDEQYF,TGCGCCAGCAGTCCCCGGACTAGCGGGGACGAGCAGTACTTC
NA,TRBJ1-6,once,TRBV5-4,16,CASSLFSTADNSPLHF,TGTGCCAGCAGCTTGTTTTCGACAGCCGATAATTCACCCCTCCACTTT
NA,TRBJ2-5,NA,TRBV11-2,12,CASRPPGGTQYF,TGTGCCAGCAGGCCCCCCGGCGGGACCCAGTACTTC
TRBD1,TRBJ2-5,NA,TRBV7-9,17,CASSPGTGLLHQETQYF,TGTGCCAGCAGCCCCGGGACAGGGCTCCTCCACCAAGAGACCCAGTACTTC
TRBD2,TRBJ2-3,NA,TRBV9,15,CASSWTSGSTDTQYF,TGTGCCAGCTCTTGGACTAGCGGATCCACAGATACGCAGTATTTT
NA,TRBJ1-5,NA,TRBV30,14,CAWSDDSSNQPQHF,TGTGCCTGGAGTGATGACTCTAGCAATCAGCCCCAGCATTTT